Given below is one T cell receptor (beta chain) in context. What antigen it recognizes has not been identified. No base qualities exist here, and no much larger clone lies one base off it. TCRbeta CDR3 regions were amplified from genomic DNA using the immunoSEQ Assay, a bias-controlled multiplex PCR. As for the authors' bioinformatics: Nucleated cell counts per sample were estimated from amplification of reference gene primers within the assay. Sequence reads were collapsed and filtered to measure the absolute abundance of every unique TCRbeta CDR3 rearrangement. For each sample, productive Simpson clonality was calculated as the square root of Simpson's diversity index across productive rearrangements. TCRdb's version of the immuneACCESS table is confined to in-frame rearrangements and falls short of the full clone set. An unresolved V gene accounts for under half of the shortfall where checked; the remainder is of unknown origin. That table gives V, J and clone size, and the DNA gave D and trimming. This sample is represented by 200,000 to 300,000 clones; 75% to 95% of them were singletons. Of the sample, around 2.5% falls within the top ten clones.

The data stem from a study of blood T cell repertoires in COVID-19 (TCRdb year 2020). Regarding the study in general: Samples covering the acute and convalescent phases of COVID-19 were provided by collaborators in the United States, Italy and Spain. The material from the prospective study consisted of cDNA or gDNA derived from T cells, B-cell-depleted T cells, or PBMCs. Deeply sampled blood TCRbeta repertoires from subjects exposed to, actively infected with, or recovered from COVID-19 were included in the dataset. The repertoires were released in a freely available public database meant as a resource for research on the immune response to SARS-CoV-2. The samples were drawn from two sources: the first 160 participants of the ongoing ImmuneRACE study, and fewer than 1,500 subjects contributed by 6 global collaborators. Nearly every sample came with metadata listing a de-identified subject ID, COVID-19 status, age in years and sex. Where available, HLA class I and class II types were obtained from metadata supplied by the sample provider rather than from assay-based typing.

The CDR3 contains 18 residues, cysteine and phenylalanine counted. Only CDR3 DNA is held: 54 bases, read in frame from base 1. CDR1 and CDR2 were assigned from the germline V gene as KGHDR and SFDVKD. The junction shows trimming of 4 bases on V and 1 base on J, and the gene matches do not reach 11 bases of it. One collaborating source in Seattle enrolled patients during active infection and followed them longitudinally through the course of disease. Collaborating institutions collected whole blood in K2EDTA tubes following their own protocols. For TCRbeta analysis, collaborators shipped samples as frozen whole blood, isolated PBMCs, or DNA extracted from either of those sample types. Beyond this particular receptor, the publication reports: The quantity of clinical and demographic metadata differed by source and by participant and was supplied without curation.

Source material: peripheral blood. The rearrangement combines TRBV24-1 with TRBJ2-3; the central 9 bases match TRBD2. The receptor was derived from a person aged 18-30 years with COVID-19, enrolled during active disease. The CDR3 region reads CATSDPGGLAGRTDTQYF. Read as DNA, the sequence is TGTGCCACCAGTGACCCCGGCGGGCTAGCGGGACGCACAGATACGCAGTATTTT.